This TCR beta chain was identified in a study of regulatory T cells in long-lasting Graves disease. This clonotype was detected only a few times. HTBI primers from iRepertoire and Arm-PCR of CDR3 regions yielded the TCR beta libraries. TCRdb independently ran MiXCR on the multiplex PCR reads; one entry per CDR3 protein. In the table there are around 500,000 distinct CDR3 sequences, roughly 14% of which are singletons. The CDR3 is made up of 12 amino acids. Looked up from germline, CDR1 is GTSNPN and CDR2 is SVGIG (reference sequence). V shed 4 bases, J shed 7 bases, and the junction held 7 bases outside the gene matches. As for time point: newly diagnosed GD, antithyroid drugs for less than 3 months. RNA from PBMCs was the source of the TCR library. These data were also reused for a study on T cells in Graves' hyperthyroidism and ophthalmopathy.

The sample here was peripheral blood mononuclear cells (PBMCs), taken at new diagnosis, from a patient treated with antithyroid drugs. This TCR was sampled from a man younger than 45 with Graves disease. The chain has TRBV30 and TRBJ2-7; 7 bases match TRBD1. The CDR3 is CAWTTGLGEQYF. The DNA for the CDR3 is TGTGCCTGGACGACAGGGCTTGGTGAGCAGTACTTC.